Only one count was recorded for the clone carrying this TCR beta chain. The source of the sample is a study of blood T cell repertoires in COVID-19. CDR3 length: 14 residues. Trimming shortened V by 3 bases and J by 2 bases, and 13 bases separated the two germline ends. Germline V gene data show CDR1 as DFQATT and CDR2 as SNEGSKA (reference sequence). This table comes from immunoSEQ multiplex PCR, and its TCRdb copy is limited to in-frame clones, with some not included. The sample shows 200,000 to 300,000 clones, about 90% of them seen only once. This clonotype was obtained from a man aged 55 to 70 with acute or convalescent COVID-19. The chain carries TRBV20-1 and TRBJ1-1, with D possibly being TRBD1 (6 bases). The sequencing input was peripheral blood. For the CDR3, the DNA is TGCAGTGCTAGTAGGGGCAGGGGAAACACTGAAGCTTTCTTT. Protein sequence: CSASRGRGNTEAFF.